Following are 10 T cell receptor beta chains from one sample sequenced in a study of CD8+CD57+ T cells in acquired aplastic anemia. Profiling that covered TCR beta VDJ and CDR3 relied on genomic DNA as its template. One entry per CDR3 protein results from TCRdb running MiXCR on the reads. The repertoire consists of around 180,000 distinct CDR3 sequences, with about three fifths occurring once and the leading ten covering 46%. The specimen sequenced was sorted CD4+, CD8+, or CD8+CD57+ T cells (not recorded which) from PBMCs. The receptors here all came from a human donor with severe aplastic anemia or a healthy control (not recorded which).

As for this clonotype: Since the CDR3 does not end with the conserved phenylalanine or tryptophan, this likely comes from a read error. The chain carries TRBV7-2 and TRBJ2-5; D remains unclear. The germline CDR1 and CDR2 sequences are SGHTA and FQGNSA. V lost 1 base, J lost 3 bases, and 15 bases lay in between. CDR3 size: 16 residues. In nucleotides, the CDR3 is TGTGCCAGCAGCTTAGGGACGGCGAAAACGAAAGAGACCCAGTACCTC. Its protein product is CASSLGTAKTKETQYL.

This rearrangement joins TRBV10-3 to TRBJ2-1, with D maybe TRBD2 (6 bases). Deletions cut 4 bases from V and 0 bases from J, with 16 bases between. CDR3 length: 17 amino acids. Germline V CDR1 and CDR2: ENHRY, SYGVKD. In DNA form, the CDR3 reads TGTGCCATCAGTGGCGGAGGAGGGCCGAGCTCCTACAATGAGCAGTTCTTC. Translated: CAISGGGGPSSYNEQFF.

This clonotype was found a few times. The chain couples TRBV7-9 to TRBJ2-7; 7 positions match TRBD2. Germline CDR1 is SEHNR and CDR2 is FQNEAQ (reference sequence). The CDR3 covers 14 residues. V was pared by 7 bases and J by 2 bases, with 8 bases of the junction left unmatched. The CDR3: CASTFSGAPYEQYF. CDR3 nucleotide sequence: TGTGCCAGCACCTTCAGCGGGGCACCCTACGAGCAGTACTTC.

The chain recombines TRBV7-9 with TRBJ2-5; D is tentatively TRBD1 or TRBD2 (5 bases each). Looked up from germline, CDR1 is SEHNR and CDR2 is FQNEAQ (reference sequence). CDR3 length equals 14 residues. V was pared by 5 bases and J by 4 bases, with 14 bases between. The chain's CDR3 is CASSVRDRGETQYF. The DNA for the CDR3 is TGTGCCAGCAGCGTACGGGACCGGGGAGAGACCCAGTACTTC.

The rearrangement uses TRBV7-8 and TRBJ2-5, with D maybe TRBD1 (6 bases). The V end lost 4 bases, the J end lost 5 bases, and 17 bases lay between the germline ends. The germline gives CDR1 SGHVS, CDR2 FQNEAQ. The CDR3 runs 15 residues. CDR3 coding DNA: TGTGCCAGCAGCTCTGAAACAGGGTTTGGGGAGACCCAGTACTTC. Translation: CASSSETGFGETQYF.

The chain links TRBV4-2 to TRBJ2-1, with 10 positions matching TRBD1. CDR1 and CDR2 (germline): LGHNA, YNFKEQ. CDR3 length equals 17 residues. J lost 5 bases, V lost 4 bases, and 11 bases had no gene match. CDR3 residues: CASSPKPGQGTNNEQFF. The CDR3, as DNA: TGTGCCAGCAGCCCAAAACCGGGACAGGGGACCAACAATGAGCAGTTCTTC.

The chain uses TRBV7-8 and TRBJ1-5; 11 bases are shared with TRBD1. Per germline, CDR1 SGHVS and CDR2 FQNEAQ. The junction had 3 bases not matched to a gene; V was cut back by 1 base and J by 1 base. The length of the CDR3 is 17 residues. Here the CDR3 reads CASSLGGTGGSNQPQHF. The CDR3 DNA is TGTGCCAGCAGCTTAGGGGGGACAGGGGGAAGCAATCAGCCCCAGCATTTT.

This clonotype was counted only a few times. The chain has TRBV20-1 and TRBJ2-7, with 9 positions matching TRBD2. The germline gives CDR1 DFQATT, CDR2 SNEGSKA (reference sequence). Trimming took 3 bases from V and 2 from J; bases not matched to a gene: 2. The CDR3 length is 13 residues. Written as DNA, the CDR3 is TGCAGTGCTAGGACTAGCGGAACCTACGAGCAGTACTTC. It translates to CSARTSGTYEQYF.

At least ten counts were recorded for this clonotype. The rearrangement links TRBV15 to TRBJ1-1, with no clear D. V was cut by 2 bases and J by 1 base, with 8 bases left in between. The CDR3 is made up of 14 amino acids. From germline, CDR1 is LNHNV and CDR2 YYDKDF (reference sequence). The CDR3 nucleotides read TGTGCCACCAGCAGACTTATAGGGAACACTGAAGCTTTCTTT. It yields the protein CATSRLIGNTEAFF.

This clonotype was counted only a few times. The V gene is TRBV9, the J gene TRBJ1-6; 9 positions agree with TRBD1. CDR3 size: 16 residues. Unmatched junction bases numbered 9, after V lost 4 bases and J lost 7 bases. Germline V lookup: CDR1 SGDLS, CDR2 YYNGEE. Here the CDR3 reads CASSSPQGAENSPLHF. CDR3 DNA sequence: TGTGCCAGCAGCTCCCCACAGGGGGCGGAAAATTCACCCCTCCACTTT.